This T cell receptor beta chain originates from a study of beta chain features in type 1 diabetes. Looking at the study overall: Investigators examined 107,917,701 sorted cells across all samples.

The CDR3 is made up of 13 amino acids. The germline V and J ends were trimmed by 6 bases and 6 bases, with 11 bases remaining between them. Germline CDR1 MGHDK, CDR2 SYGVNS. Each of the sorted populations had a purity greater than 95%. All of the isolated RNA was reverse transcribed, so expressed TCRB transcripts were sequenced. The study sequenced naive, central memory and regulatory T cell samples to an average of around 3.5 million reads. Some clones are missing from TCRdb's copy, which holds only in-frame ones; the method was immunoSEQ multiplex PCR. The sample records just over 450,000 clones, approximately 30% being singletons. Findings and limits, study-wide: Shorter templates might be favored by PCR, and equally so in patients and in controls.

On this clone itself: The antigen remains undetermined.

Sequencing was done on a sample of naive CD4+ T cells from blood. This chain uses TRBV25-1 with TRBJ2-2, with D perhaps given as TRBD1 or TRBD2 (5 bases each). The receptor was isolated from a man younger than 35 in good health. The CDR3 DNA reads as TGTGCCAGCAGGGGGGACGGCGCCGGGGAGCTGTTTTTT. Translated: CASRGDGAGELFF.